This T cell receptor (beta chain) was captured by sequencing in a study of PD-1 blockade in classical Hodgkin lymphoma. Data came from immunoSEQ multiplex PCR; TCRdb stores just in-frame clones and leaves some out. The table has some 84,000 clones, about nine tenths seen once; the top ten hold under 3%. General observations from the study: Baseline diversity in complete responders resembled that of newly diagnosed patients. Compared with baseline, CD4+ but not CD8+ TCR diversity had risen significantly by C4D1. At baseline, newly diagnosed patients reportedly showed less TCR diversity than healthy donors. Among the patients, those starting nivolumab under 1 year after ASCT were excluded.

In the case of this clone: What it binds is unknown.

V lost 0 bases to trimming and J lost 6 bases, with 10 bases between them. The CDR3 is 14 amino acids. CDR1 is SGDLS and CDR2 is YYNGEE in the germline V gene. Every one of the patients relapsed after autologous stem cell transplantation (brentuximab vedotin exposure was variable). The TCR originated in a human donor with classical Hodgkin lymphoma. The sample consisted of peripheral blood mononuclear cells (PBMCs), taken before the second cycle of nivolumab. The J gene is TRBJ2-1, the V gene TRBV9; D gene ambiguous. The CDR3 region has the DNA TGTGCCAGCAGCGTAGTAGGGAACGGCAATGAGCAGTTCTTC. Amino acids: CASSVVGNGNEQFF.